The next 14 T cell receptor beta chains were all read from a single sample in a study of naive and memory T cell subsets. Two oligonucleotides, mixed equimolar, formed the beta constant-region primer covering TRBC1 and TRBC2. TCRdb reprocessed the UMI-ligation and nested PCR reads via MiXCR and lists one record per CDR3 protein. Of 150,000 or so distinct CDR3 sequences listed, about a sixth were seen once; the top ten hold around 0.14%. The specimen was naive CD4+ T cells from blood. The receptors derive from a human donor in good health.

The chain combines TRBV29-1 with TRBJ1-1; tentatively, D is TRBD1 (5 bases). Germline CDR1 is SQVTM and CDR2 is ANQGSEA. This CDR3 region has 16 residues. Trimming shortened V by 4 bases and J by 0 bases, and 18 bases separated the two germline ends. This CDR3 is CSVGLGGGTLNTEAFF. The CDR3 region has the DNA TGCAGCGTTGGCCTTGGGGGGGGGACTTTGAACACTGAAGCTTTCTTT.

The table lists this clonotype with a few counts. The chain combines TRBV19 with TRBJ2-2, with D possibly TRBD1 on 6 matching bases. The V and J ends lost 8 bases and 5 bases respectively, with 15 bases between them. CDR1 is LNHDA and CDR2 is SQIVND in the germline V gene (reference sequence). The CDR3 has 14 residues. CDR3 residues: CASYLSGDTGELFF. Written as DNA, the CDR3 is TGTGCCAGTTACCTGTCAGGGGATACCGGGGAGCTGTTTTTT.

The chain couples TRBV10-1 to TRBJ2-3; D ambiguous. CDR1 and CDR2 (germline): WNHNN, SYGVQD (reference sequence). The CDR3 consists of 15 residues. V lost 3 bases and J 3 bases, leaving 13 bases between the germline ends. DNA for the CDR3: TGCGCCAGCAGTGAAATTAGTGTATCTACAGATACGCAGTATTTT. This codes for CASSEISVSTDTQYF.

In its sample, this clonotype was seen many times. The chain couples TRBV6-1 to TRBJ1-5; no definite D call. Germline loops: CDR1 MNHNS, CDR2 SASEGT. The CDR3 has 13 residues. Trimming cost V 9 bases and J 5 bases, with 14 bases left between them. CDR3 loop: CASSREEHQPQHF. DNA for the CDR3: TGTGCCAGTTCACGGGAGGAGCATCAGCCCCAGCATTTT.

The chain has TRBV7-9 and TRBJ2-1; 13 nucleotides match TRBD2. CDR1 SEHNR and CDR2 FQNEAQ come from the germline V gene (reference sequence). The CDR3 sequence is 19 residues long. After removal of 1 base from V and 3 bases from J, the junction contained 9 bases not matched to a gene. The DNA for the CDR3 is TGTGCCAGCAGCTTAGTTCCGTTGTGGACTAGCGGGGGCTACAATGAGCAGTTCTTC. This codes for CASSLVPLWTSGGYNEQFF.

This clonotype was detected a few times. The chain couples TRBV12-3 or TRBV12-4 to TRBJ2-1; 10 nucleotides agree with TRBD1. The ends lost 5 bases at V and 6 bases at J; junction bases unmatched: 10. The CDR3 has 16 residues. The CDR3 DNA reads TGTGCCAGCAGTCCTATGACCGGGACAGGGGTCAATGAGCAGTTCTTC. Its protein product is CASSPMTGTGVNEQFF.

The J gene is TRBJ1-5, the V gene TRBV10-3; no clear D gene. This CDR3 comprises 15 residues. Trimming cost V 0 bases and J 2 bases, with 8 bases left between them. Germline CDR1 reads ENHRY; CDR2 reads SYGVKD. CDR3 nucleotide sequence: TGTGCCATCAGTGAGTCACGGTGGGGCAATCAGCCCCAGCATTTT. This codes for CAISESRWGNQPQHF.

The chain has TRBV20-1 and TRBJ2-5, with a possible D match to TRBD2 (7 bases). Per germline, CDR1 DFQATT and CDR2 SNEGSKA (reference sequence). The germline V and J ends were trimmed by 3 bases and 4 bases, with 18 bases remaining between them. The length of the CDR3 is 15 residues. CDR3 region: CSARDLGGVLETQYF. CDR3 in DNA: TGCAGTGCTAGGGATTTAGGGGGGGTTCTAGAGACCCAGTACTTC.

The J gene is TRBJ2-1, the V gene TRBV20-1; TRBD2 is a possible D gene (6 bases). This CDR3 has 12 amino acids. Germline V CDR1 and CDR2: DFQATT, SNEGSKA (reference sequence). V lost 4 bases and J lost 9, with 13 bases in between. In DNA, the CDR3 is TGCAGTGCTAAAGGCGGGATTGGTGAGCAGTTCTTC. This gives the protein CSAKGGIGEQFF.

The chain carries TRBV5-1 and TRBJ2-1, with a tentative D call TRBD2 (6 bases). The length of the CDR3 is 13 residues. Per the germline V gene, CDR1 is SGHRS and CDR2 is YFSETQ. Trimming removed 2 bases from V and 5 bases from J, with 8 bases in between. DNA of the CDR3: TGCGCCAGCAGCTTCCCTAGCGACAATGAGCAGTTCTTC. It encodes CASSFPSDNEQFF.

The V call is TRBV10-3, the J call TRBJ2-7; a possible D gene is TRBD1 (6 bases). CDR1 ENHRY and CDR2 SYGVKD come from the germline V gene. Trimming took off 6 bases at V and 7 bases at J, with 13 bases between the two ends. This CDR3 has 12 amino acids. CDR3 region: CAIRNQGWEQYF. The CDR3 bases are TGTGCCATCAGAAACCAGGGGTGGGAGCAGTACTTC.

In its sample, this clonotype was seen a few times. CDR3 region: CASSQGWGAQPQHF. CDR3 bases: TGTGCCAGCAGCCAAGGATGGGGGGCACAGCCCCAGCATTTT. The chain joins TRBV3-1 to TRBJ1-5, with TRBD1 as a possible D gene (6 bases). CDR3 size: 14 residues. Trimming pared 1 base from V and 7 bases from J, leaving 11 bases between. Per the germline V gene, CDR1 is LGHDT and CDR2 is YNNKEL (reference sequence).

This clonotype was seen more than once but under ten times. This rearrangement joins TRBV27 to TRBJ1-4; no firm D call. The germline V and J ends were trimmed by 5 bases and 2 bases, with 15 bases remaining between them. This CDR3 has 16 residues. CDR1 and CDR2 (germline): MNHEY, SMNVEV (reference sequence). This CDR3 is CASSRVIAGTNEKLFF. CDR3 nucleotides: TGTGCCAGCAGTCGAGTTATAGCTGGGACTAATGAAAAACTGTTTTTT.

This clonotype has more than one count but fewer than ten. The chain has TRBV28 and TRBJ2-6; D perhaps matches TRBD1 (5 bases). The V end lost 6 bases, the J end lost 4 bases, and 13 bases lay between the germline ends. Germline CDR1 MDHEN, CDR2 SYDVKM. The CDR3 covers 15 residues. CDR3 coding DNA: TGTGCCAGCAGACTCCAGGGTCCCGGGGCCAACGTCCTGACTTTC. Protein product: CASRLQGPGANVLTF.